The sequence of this T cell receptor (beta chain) was determined in a study of type 1 regulatory T cells. Turning to the study itself: This in vitro CD4 product, T-allo10, is enriched for Tr1 cells and alloantigen-specific.

V was clipped by 6 bases and J by 0 bases, with 12 bases between them. Per the germline V gene, CDR1 is SGHDT and CDR2 is YYEEEE. CDR3 length: 14 amino acids. Worth noting for this clonotype: Since a much larger clone is just one base distant, this may be a read error.

TCRdb ran MiXCR on the reads and lists one entry per CDR3 protein. The repertoire includes under 20,000 distinct CDR3 sequences, roughly a tenth of them detected once, and approximately 2.5% sits in the top ten. The clonotype was recovered from a human donor in good health. Source material: CD4+ T cells, either the whole sample or a sorted fraction (not recorded which). The chain employs TRBV5-6 and TRBJ1-1, with a tentative D call TRBD1 (6 bases). The CDR3: CASNRGHLNTEAFF. The CDR3 bases are TGTGCCAGCAACCGGGGACACTTGAACACTGAAGCTTTCTTT.